The clone carrying this TCR beta chain was seen a handful of times. TCRbeta library construction was performed incorporating unique molecular identifiers. TCRdb ran MiXCR on the PCR reads and lists one entry per CDR3 protein. This repertoire shows hundreds of thousands of distinct CDR3 sequences, 9.9% found once; its top ten account for 10%. Trimming at V came to 2 bases and at J to 8 bases, leaving 7 bases not matched to a gene. The CDR3 consists of 16 residues. CDR1 and CDR2 (germline): MNHNS, SASEGT. This sample stems from a study of T-cell reconstitution after alpha-beta-depleted transplantation in children.

The chain joins TRBV6-1 to TRBJ2-1, with 12 bases fitting TRBD2. Sequenced material: PBMCs from the stem cell graft donor, taken from the stem cell graft. The receptor's source is a human donor who donated a stem cell graft to a child with SCID. Here the CDR3 DNA reads TGTGCCAGCAGTGAAATGCTAGCGGGGGGGCCGCATGAGCAGTTCTTC. It yields the protein CASSEMLAGGPHEQFF.